These 3 T cell receptor beta chains share one sample of origin, sequenced in a study of shared clonotypes between healthy human individuals. Assay: immunoSEQ multiplex PCR; the TCRdb copy retains only in-frame clones and omits some. Of 600,000 or so clones in the sample, 98% were seen once. Naive CD8 cells lacked CD45RO and underwent positive selection for CCR7, leaving out terminally differentiated effector memory CD45RA+ cells. Sequencing was done on a sample of naive CD8+ T cells sorted from blood. Source of these receptors: a man aged 25 to 40 in good health.

The chain links TRBV7-8 to TRBJ2-3; D possibly corresponds to TRBD2 (5 bases). V gave up 5 bases and J gave up 3 bases, with 18 bases separating them. CDR1 and CDR2 (germline): SGHVS, FQNEAQ. The CDR3 is 16 residues long. CDR3 DNA sequence: TGTGCCAGCAGCCAAGGGAGACTTAAGCAGACAGATACGCAGTATTTT. It translates to CASSQGRLKQTDTQYF.

The CDR3 region has the DNA TGTGCCAGCTCGGCTAGAAACACAGATACGCAGTATTTT. Its protein is CASSARNTDTQYF. The rearrangement links TRBV7-3 to TRBJ2-3; D not certain. V gave up 8 bases and J gave up 2 bases, with 11 bases separating them. CDR1 is SGHTA, CDR2 FQGTGA, per germline. The CDR3 is made up of 13 amino acids.

This sequence joins TRBV29-1 and TRBJ1-1; no definite D call. The CDR3 has 10 amino acids. Germline CDR1 SQVTM, CDR2 ANQGSEA. The ends were cut back, 5 bases at V and 3 bases at J, with 4 bases in the middle. The CDR3 DNA follows: TGCAGCGTTTGGGACACTGAAGCTTTCTTT. Protein product: CSVWDTEAFF.